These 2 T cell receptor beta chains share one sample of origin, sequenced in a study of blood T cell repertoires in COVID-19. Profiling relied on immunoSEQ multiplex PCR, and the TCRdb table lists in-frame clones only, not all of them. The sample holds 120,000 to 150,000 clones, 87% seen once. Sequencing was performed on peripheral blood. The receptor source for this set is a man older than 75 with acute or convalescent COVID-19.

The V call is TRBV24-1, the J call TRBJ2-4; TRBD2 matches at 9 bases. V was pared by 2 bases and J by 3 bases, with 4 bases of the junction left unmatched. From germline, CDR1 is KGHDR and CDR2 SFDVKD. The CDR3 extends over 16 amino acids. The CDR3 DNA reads TGTGCCACCAGTGATTCTTTAGCGGGAGACAAAAACATTCAGTACTTC. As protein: CATSDSLAGDKNIQYF.

The CDR3 loop reads CASSQTGGRTDTQYF. The CDR3, as DNA: TGTGCCAGCAGCCAGACGGGGGGCCGCACAGATACGCAGTATTTT. The chain uses TRBV11-2 and TRBJ2-3; tentatively, D is TRBD2 (7 bases). The CDR3 totals 15 residues. CDR1 is SGHAT, CDR2 FQNNGV, per germline. V was clipped by 5 bases and J by 1 base, with 13 bases between them.